The clone carrying this T cell receptor (beta chain) was observed at least ten times. What it binds is not known. Germline CDR1 reads SGHVS; CDR2 reads FNYEAQ. V dropped 6 bases and J dropped 4 bases, with 24 bases sitting between them. The CDR3 extends over 17 amino acids. Sorting isolated naive CD8 T cells as CD8+CD4-CCR7+CD45RA+ events. This entry is derived from a study of molecular identifiers for immune sequencing clone quantification. Library preparation followed earlier protocols using designated TCR primers. Each CDR3 protein gets one entry after TCRdb re-called the PCR reads with MiXCR. The sample yields 350,000 or so distinct CDR3 sequences, over 20% seen once. Study outcomes and limitations: Identical barcode-sharing TCR molecules could lead to underestimated sizes for highly expanded clones. Clones that exceeded 20 RNA copies held over 97% of effector molecules, yet under 1% in naive cells.

This chain joins TRBV7-6 and TRBJ1-1; D is perhaps TRBD1 (5 bases). The clonotype originates from a human donor in good health. Some libraries in this study had Jurkat cell RNA spiked in. The sample comprised naive CD8+ T cells from blood, with Jurkat cell RNA spiked in. Subset meaning: FACS-sorted CD8+CD4-CCR7+CD45RA+ naive T cells. Here the CDR3 DNA reads TGTGCCAGCAGACCTTACTTGGGAGGGGCCGAGGGCACTGAAGCTTTCTTT. Amino acids: CASRPYLGGAEGTEAFF.